The 15 T cell receptor beta chains listed next were all sequenced from one sample in a study of CD8+ T cells in alopecia areata. RNA, once extracted, was reverse transcribed into cDNA for use as the sequencing template. Data came from immunoSEQ multiplex PCR; TCRdb stores just in-frame clones and leaves some out. The data contain approximately 180,000 clones, 67% of them singletons. Source: CD8+ T cells sorted from blood, taken at week 0. All receptors derive from a human donor with alopecia areata.

The V and J genes are TRBV7-8 and TRBJ1-2, with D possibly being TRBD1 (6 bases). V was clipped by 4 bases and J by 6 bases, with 21 bases between them. Looked up from germline, CDR1 is SGHVS and CDR2 is FQNEAQ. This CDR3 comprises 16 residues. The CDR3 spells CASSSRRGTMANGYTF. CDR3 DNA: TGTGCCAGCAGCTCCAGAAGGGGGACAATGGCCAATGGCTACACCTTC.

V usage is TRBV5-6 and J usage is TRBJ1-2; no definite D call. Germline V CDR1 and CDR2: SGHDT, YYEEEE. This CDR3 is 11 amino acids long. Trimming stripped 1 base from V and 13 bases from J, with 11 bases between. This chain's CDR3 is CASSLLVNSTF. CDR3 coding DNA: TGTGCCAGCAGCTTGTTAGTCAACAGCACCTTC.

This clone was found once. V and J are TRBV5-1 and TRBJ2-3; D call uncertain. This CDR3 has 16 residues. From germline, CDR1 is SGHRS and CDR2 YFSETQ. The germline V and J ends were trimmed by 1 base and 2 bases, with 14 bases remaining between them. CDR3 DNA sequence: TGCGCCAGCAGCTTGCAGCCAACAGAGAACACAGATACGCAGTATTTT. Translated, it gives CASSLQPTENTDTQYF.

The genes are TRBV15 and TRBJ2-4; 11 positions match TRBD1. Germline CDR1 and CDR2: LNHNV and YYDKDF (reference sequence). Unmatched junction bases numbered 5, after V lost 10 bases and J lost 9 bases. The length of the CDR3 is 12 residues. The chain's CDR3 is CASRGTGGIQYF. The CDR3 DNA reads TGTGCCAGCCGTGGGACAGGGGGCATTCAGTACTTC. The full variable domain, in which reference TRBV15 and TRBJ2-4 provide the parts outside the CDR3, is DAMVIQNPRYQVTQFGKPVTLSCSQTLNHNVMYWYQQKSSQAPKLLFHYYDKDFNNEADTPDNFQSRRPNTSFCFLDIRSPGLGDTAMYLCASRGTGGIQYFGAGTRLSVL.

The chain employs TRBV7-9 and TRBJ1-5; unclear D gene. The CDR3 length is 16 residues. V lost 1 base and J lost 1, with 11 bases in between. Germline CDR1 is SEHNR and CDR2 is FQNEAQ (reference sequence). The CDR3 DNA sequence: TGTGCCAGCAGCTTAGGAATAGGAAGGAGCAATCAGCCCCAGCATTTT. Amino acids: CASSLGIGRSNQPQHF. The complete variable domain, with remaining parts taken from reference TRBV7-9 and TRBJ1-5, reads DTGVSQNPRHKITKRGQNVTFRCDPISEHNRLYWYRQTLGQGPEFLTYFQNEAQLEKSRLLSDRFSAERPKGSFSTLEIQRTEQGDSAMYLCASSLGIGRSNQPQHFGDGTRLSIL.

The V call is TRBV2, the J call TRBJ2-3, with 7 bases fitting TRBD1. This CDR3 region has 15 residues. Trimming took 6 bases from V and 5 from J; bases not matched to a gene: 11. Germline V gene sequence: CDR1 SNHLY, CDR2 FYNNEI. The CDR3 reads CASSAWDRRGDTQYF. The CDR3 DNA reads TGTGCCAGCAGCGCATGGGACAGAAGGGGAGATACGCAGTATTTT.

This clone was observed a few times. V and J are TRBV11-2 and TRBJ2-5; possibly TRBD1 for D (5 bases). Between the trimmed V and J ends, which lost 4 bases and 2 bases, there was a span of 14 bases. This CDR3 has 15 residues. Germline V gene data show CDR1 as SGHAT and CDR2 as FQNNGV. This CDR3 is CASSSMGPPQETQYF. CDR3 nucleotide sequence: TGTGCCAGCAGCTCCATGGGGCCTCCTCAAGAGACCCAGTACTTC.

The chain combines TRBV18 with TRBJ2-7; D not certain. The V end was cut by 5 bases, the J end by 7 bases, with 12 bases between. This CDR3 spans 12 amino acids. Germline V CDR1 and CDR2: KGHSH, LQKENI. The CDR3 coding sequence is TGTGCCAGCTCAGGTGTCTTCCGGGAGCAGTACTTC. It codes for CASSGVFREQYF.

This clone was seen a handful of times. The chain couples TRBV6-5 to TRBJ2-3; D is possibly TRBD2 (6 bases). The CDR3 is 14 amino acids. The V end was cut by 5 bases, the J end by 7 bases, with 16 bases between. Germline CDR1 and CDR2: MNHEY and SVGAGI. This CDR3 is CASSPRRGSHTQYF. The DNA for the CDR3 is TGTGCCAGCAGTCCTCGACGGGGGAGCCATACGCAGTATTTT.

This chain joins TRBV9 and TRBJ1-1; D is unresolved. V shed 0 bases and J shed 3 bases, with 12 bases lying between them. Germline V gene sequence: CDR1 SGDLS, CDR2 YYNGEE. There are 15 residues in the CDR3. CDR3 DNA: TGTGCCAGCAGCGTAGGTGGAGGAGAGGACACTGAAGCTTTCTTT. The encoded protein is CASSVGGGEDTEAFF.

The genes are TRBV30 and TRBJ2-3; no firm D call. Germline V gene sequence: CDR1 GTSNPN, CDR2 SVGIG (reference sequence). This CDR3 spans 12 amino acids. V dropped 4 bases and J dropped 2 bases, with 7 bases sitting between them. The CDR3: CAWIGITDTQYF. The CDR3 nucleotides are TGTGCCTGGATAGGGATCACAGATACGCAGTATTTT.

The chain has TRBV4-1 and TRBJ1-2; D is perhaps TRBD1 (5 bases). This CDR3 is 15 amino acids long. V was cut by 3 bases and J by 4 bases, with 15 bases left in between. Germline values: CDR1 MGHRA, CDR2 YSYEKL. CDR3 sequence: CASSHQGRTRYGYTF. For the CDR3, the DNA is TGCGCCAGCAGCCATCAGGGACGAACGCGCTATGGCTACACCTTC.

This clone has a single count. V usage is TRBV6-5 and J usage is TRBJ2-3; D gene ambiguous. V shed 2 bases and J shed 4 bases, with 10 bases lying between them. The CDR3 contains 14 residues. Looked up from germline, CDR1 is MNHEY and CDR2 is SVGAGI. CDR3 DNA: TGTGCCAGCAGTTACGAGGACGAGGCAGATACGCAGTATTTT. Translation: CASSYEDEADTQYF.

The V call is TRBV7-7, the J call TRBJ2-1; TRBD1 might be the D (6 bases). Per the germline V gene, CDR1 is SSHAT and CDR2 is FNYEAQ (reference sequence). The length of the CDR3 is 11 residues. The V end lost 4 bases, the J end lost 9 bases, and 7 bases lay between the germline ends. CDR3 DNA sequence: TGTGCCAGCAGCTCACAGGGTGAGCAGTTCTTC. Translating gives CASSSQGEQFF.

J is TRBJ2-7 and V is TRBV5-1; the D gene could be TRBD1 or TRBD2 (5 bases each). Per germline, CDR1 SGHRS and CDR2 YFSETQ. Deletions cut 1 base from V and 0 bases from J, with 8 bases between. The CDR3 runs to 14 residues. The CDR3 loop reads CASSLRGVSYEQYF. For the CDR3, the DNA is TGCGCCAGCAGCTTGAGAGGGGTCTCCTACGAGCAGTACTTC. Looking up the rest from reference TRBV5-1 and TRBJ2-7 gives the full variable domain: KAGVTQTPRYLIKTRGQQVTLSCSPISGHRSVSWYQQTPGQGLQFLFEYFSETQRNKGNFPGRFSGRQFSNSRSEMNVSTLELGDSALYLCASSLRGVSYEQYFGPGTRLTVT.